The source of this T cell receptor beta chain is a study of cytomegalovirus exposure and HLA in healthy donors. PCR used 60 Vbeta primers and 13 Jbeta primers. Measured with immunoSEQ multiplex PCR; TCRdb has only the in-frame clones, and not every one. Of about 110,000 clones in the sample, roughly four fifths are singletons; the top ten hold approximately 2%. The specimen sequenced was PBMCs. The sequence was collected from a young man in good health and CMV-seronegative.

The CDR3: CASSGETGGNQPQHF. The DNA for the CDR3 is TGTGCCAGCAGTGGGGAGACAGGGGGCAATCAGCCCCAGCATTTT. The chain carries TRBV6-4 and TRBJ1-5, with TRBD1 matching 8 bases. Unmatched junction bases numbered 4, after V lost 4 bases and J lost 2 bases. CDR1 and CDR2 from the germline V gene are MRHNA and SNTAGT. CDR3 length equals 15 residues.